A selection of T cell receptor beta chains follows, all from one sample in a study of blood T cell repertoires in COVID-19. This table comes from immunoSEQ multiplex PCR, and its TCRdb copy is limited to in-frame clones, with some not included. This table has roughly 190,000 clones, roughly four fifths appearing once. Sequenced input: peripheral blood. The receptors here all came from a woman between 35 and 50 years old with acute or convalescent COVID-19. The CDR3 runs from the conserved cysteine through the conserved F or W. The D gene is left open where the match is weak.

>TRBV7-6|TRBJ2-1|TRBD2|16
CASSLAAGDSYNEQFF
>TRBV27|TRBJ2-5|TRBD2|16
CASSYGLAGSQETQYF
>TRBV29-1|TRBJ1-1|NA|14
CSVASTGFNTEAFF
>TRBV6-5|TRBJ1-5|TRBD1|14
CASSRGTGYQPQHF
>TRBV5-4|TRBJ2-2|TRBD1|16
CASSSGQGDYTGELFF
>TRBV11-2|TRBJ2-2|NA|13
CASSTTKGGELFF
>TRBV6-4|TRBJ2-2|NA|18
CASSDSQQYPANTGELFF
>TRBV7-9|TRBJ2-5|NA|11
CASNYKETQYF
>TRBV5-1|TRBJ1-1|TRBD1|14
CASRLQGAGTEAFF
>TRBV20-1|TRBJ2-7|NA|13
CSASWLVGYEQYF
>TRBV6-5|TRBJ2-7|TRBD1|15
CASSYRQGDPYEQYF
>TRBV28|TRBJ2-1|NA|13
CASDTNPSSEQFF
>TRBV7-9|TRBJ2-7|NA|14
CASSFGESRGEQYF
>TRBV18|TRBJ2-5|NA|14
CASSPRTDQETQYF
>TRBV27|TRBJ2-7|TRBD1|13
CASRTGEAREQYF
>TRBV18|TRBJ1-4|TRBD1|14
CASSRQGDHEKLFF
>TRBV2|TRBJ1-1|TRBD1|14
CASSDRDRSSPAFF
>TRBV6-1|TRBJ1-5|NA|16
CASSEPGVYGNQPQHF
>TRBV20-1|TRBJ2-3|TRBD1|15
CSASKTGESTDTQYF
>TRBV6-1|TRBJ1-2|TRBD1|13
CASSEDRLYGYTF
>TRBV28|TRBJ2-7|NA|15
CASSSFGSSSYEQYF
>TRBV7-9|TRBJ2-7|TRBD2|14
CASSPRGGRVEQYF
>TRBV4-1|TRBJ1-5|NA|13
CASSRTEGQPQNF
>TRBV24-1|TRBJ1-1|NA|17
CATGASTARVLNTEAFF
>TRBV2|TRBJ2-3|NA|13
CASRRGITDTQYF
>TRBV7-2|TRBJ2-1|NA|13
CASRAGRVGEQFF
>TRBV28|TRBJ1-1|TRBD1|14
CASSGTGYSTEAFF
>TRBV30|TRBJ1-1|TRBD1|14
CAWIPGQGFTEAFF
>TRBV7-8|TRBJ2-6|NA|14
CASSGEAGANVLTF
>TRBV10-3|TRBJ1-1|NA|14
CAISDQARESEAFF
>TRBV5-1|TRBJ2-7|TRBD2|15
CASSLGGLAGDEQYF
>TRBV27|TRBJ1-5|NA|16
CASSPRYTNSNQPQHF
>TRBV4-1|TRBJ1-1|TRBD1|15
CASSHIGGQGIEAFF
>TRBV12-5|TRBJ1-1|NA|14
CASGRSGAGTEAFF
>TRBV24-1|TRBJ2-7|NA|13
CATAAGPSYEQYF
>TRBV29-1|TRBJ1-1|TRBD1|13
CSVELTGGSEAFF
>TRBV7-9|TRBJ2-5|TRBD2|19
CASSFTGTSGGSYQETQYF
>TRBV6-6|TRBJ1-2|TRBD1|14
CASSSFDRGYGYTF
>TRBV10-3|TRBJ2-7|NA|14
CAISDRTATYEQYF
>TRBV28|TRBJ1-3|NA|15
CASSSTGKSGNTIYF
>TRBV9|TRBJ1-3|NA|15
CASSASGWSSNTIYF
>TRBV7-2|TRBJ2-7|TRBD2|14
CASSLVAGAYEQYF
>TRBV2|TRBJ1-5|NA|12
CASSVQGSSQHF
>TRBV4-2|TRBJ1-2|TRBD1|13
CASSRDREAGYTF
>TRBV2|TRBJ1-2|NA|13
CASSEGPGTGYTF
>TRBV7-2|TRBJ1-5|NA|13
CASSLGPGQPQHF
>TRBV6-2/TRBV6-3|TRBJ2-3|NA|16
CASSPTDSPFTDTQYF
>TRBV19|TRBJ1-5|NA|15
CASSIDGGLGQPQHF
>TRBV10-3|TRBJ2-2|TRBD2|15
CATREAGWNTGELFF
>TRBV7-2|TRBJ1-2|TRBD1|13
CASSSYRGGGYTF
>TRBV7-8|TRBJ1-2|TRBD1|15
CASSLGGAGGYGYTF